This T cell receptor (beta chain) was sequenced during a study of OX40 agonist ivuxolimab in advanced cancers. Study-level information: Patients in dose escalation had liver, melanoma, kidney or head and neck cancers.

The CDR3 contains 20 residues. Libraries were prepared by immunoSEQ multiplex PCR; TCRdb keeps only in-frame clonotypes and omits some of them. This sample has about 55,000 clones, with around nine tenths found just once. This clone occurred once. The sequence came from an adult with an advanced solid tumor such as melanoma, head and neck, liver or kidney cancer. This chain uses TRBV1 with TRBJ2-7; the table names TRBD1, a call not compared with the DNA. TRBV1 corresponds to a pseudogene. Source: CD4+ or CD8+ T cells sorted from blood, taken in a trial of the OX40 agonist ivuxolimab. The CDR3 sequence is CTSSDLLRGRRAVFPYEQYF. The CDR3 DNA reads TGCACCAGCAGCGACCTTCTCAGGGGGCGCCGGGCGGTCTTTCCCTACGAGCAGTACTTC.